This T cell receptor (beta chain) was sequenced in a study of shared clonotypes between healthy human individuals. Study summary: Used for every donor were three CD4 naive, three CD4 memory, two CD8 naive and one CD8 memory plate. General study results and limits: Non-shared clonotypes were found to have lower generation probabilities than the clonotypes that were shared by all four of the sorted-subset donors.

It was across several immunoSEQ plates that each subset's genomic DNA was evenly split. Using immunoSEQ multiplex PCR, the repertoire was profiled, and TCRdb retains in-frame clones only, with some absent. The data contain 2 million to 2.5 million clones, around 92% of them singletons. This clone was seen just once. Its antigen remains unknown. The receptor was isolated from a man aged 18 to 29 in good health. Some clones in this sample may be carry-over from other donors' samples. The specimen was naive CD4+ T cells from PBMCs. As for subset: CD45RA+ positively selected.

CDR3 sequence reads: CASSPPWGAGANVLTF. In DNA, the CDR3 is TGTGCCAGCTCACCACCTTGGGGGGCTGGGGCCAACGTCCTGACTTTC. The genes are TRBV18 and TRBJ2-6, with D possibly matching TRBD2 (6 bases). V lost 0 bases to trimming and J lost 2 bases, with 8 bases between them. Germline V gene data show CDR1 as KGHSH and CDR2 as LQKENI. This CDR3 region has 16 residues. Filled out from reference TRBV18 and TRBJ2-6, the complete variable domain reads NAGVMQNPRHLVRRRGQEARLRCSPMKGHSHVYWYRQLPEEGLKFMVYLQKENIIDESGMPKERFSAEFPKEGPSILRIQQVVRGDSAAYFCASSPPWGAGANVLTFGAGSRLTVL.